This passage covers 5 T cell receptor beta chains from one sample sequenced in a study of cytomegalovirus exposure and HLA in healthy donors. Use of 60 Vbeta and 13 Jbeta primers characterized the PCR. Profiled with immunoSEQ multiplex PCR; TCRdb holds only in-frame clones, not every one. The sample records approximately 150,000 clones, approximately 80% being singletons. The specimen sequenced was PBMCs. The receptors derive from a woman aged 40 to 50 in good health and CMV-seropositive.

The CDR3 region has the DNA TGTGCCACCAGCAGGTCGGGGGGGGTCTACGAGCAGTACTTC. Its protein product is CATSRSGGVYEQYF. The gene calls are TRBV15 and TRBJ2-7; 8 bases are a match to TRBD2. The CDR3 is 14 residues long. Germline assignment: CDR1 LNHNV and CDR2 YYDKDF (reference sequence). V lost 3 bases and J lost 3; bases outside the gene matches: 4.

This clone was recorded a few times. This sequence joins TRBV12-5 and TRBJ2-3, with 11 bases matching TRBD2. This CDR3 is 14 amino acids long. Germline CDR1 is LGHNT and CDR2 is FRNRAP. The J segment lost 6 bases and the V segment lost 7 bases, leaving 6 bases of the junction unmatched. The DNA for the CDR3 is TGTGCTAGTGCTCCTAGCGGGGGGACGGATACGCAGTATTTT. Translated, it gives CASAPSGGTDTQYF.

This chain uses TRBV7-6 with TRBJ1-1, with TRBD1 as a possible D gene (6 bases). The germline V gene encodes CDR1 SGHVS and CDR2 FNYEAQ. The CDR3 spans 13 residues. Trimming left V 5 bases short and J 1 base short, with 8 bases between. The CDR3, as DNA: TGTGCCAGCAGCCCACAGGGGAACACTGAAGCTTTCTTT. The encoded protein is CASSPQGNTEAFF.

The V call is TRBV4-3, the J call TRBJ2-2, with 9 positions matching TRBD1. The germline CDR1 and CDR2 sequences are LGHNA and YSLEER. J lost 9 bases, V lost 0 bases, and 5 bases had no gene match. This CDR3 has 15 residues. CDR3 coding DNA: TGCGCCAGCAGCCAAGAGGGACAGGGAGTCAGGGAGCTGTTTTTT. Its translation is CASSQEGQGVRELFF.

As to this clone: At one end, the junction sequence differs from germline, possibly due to a read error. This chain links TRBV6-1 with TRBJ1-4, with 7 bases aligning to TRBD1. CDR3 size: 16 residues. Germline values: CDR1 MNHNS, CDR2 SASEGT. CDR3 DNA: TGTGCCAGCGGTGAGTTCACAGGGGCCGCTAATGAAAAACTGTTTTTT. Amino acid sequence: CASGEFTGAANEKLFF.